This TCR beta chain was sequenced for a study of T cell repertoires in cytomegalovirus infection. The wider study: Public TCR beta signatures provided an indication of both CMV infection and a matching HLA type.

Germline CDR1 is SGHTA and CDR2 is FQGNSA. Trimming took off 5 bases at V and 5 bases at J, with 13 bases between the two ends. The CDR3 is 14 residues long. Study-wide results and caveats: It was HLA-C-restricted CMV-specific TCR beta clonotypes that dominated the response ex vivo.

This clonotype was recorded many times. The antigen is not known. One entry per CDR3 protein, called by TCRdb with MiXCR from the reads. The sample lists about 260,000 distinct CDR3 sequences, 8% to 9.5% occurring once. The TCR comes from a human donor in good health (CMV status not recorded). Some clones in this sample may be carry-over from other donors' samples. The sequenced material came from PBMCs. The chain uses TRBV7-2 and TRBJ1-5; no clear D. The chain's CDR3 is CASSLGRNHQPQHF. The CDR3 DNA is TGTGCCAGCAGCCTTGGACGGAACCATCAGCCCCAGCATTTT.